This T cell receptor beta chain originates from a study of cytomegalovirus exposure and HLA in healthy donors. About the research overall: An analysis done earlier identified approximately 120 million unique TCR beta sequences from 150 million to 200 million T cells. Among the roughly 370 genotyped donors, 65% to 85% were placed in the Caucasian-associated ancestry cluster.

In regard to this clone: Its specificity is unknown.

Findings and caveats of the study: In a later analysis, specific HLA alleles were associated with around 17,000 TCR beta sequences at a 0.05 false discovery rate.

CDR1 is LNHDA, CDR2 SQIVND, per germline (reference sequence). The CDR3 has 13 residues. V was trimmed by 7 bases and J by 4 bases, leaving 10 bases between them. The PCR ran on 60 Vbeta and 13 Jbeta primers. Libraries were prepared by immunoSEQ multiplex PCR; TCRdb keeps only in-frame clonotypes and omits some of them. This sample's clone table lists 45,000 to 60,000 clones. This sequence was found in a male donor in good health and CMV-seronegative. Sample: PBMCs. The gene calls are TRBV19 and TRBJ1-4; weak D call: TRBD1 (5 bases). CDR3 sequence reads: CASKTVLNEKLFF. CDR3 in DNA: TGTGCCAGTAAGACAGTCCTTAATGAAAAACTGTTTTTT.